A selection of T cell receptor beta chains follows, all from one sample in a study of human T cells and chemical hapten exposure. TCRdb reprocessed the RACE reads with MiXCR, giving one entry per CDR3 protein. This table has 85,000 to 100,000 distinct CDR3 sequences, 11% appearing once. Sequencing used whole blood, obtained in connection with sensitization to the hapten diphenylcyclopropenone (DPC). The origin of the receptors is a man aged 40-50 years with alopecia areata. Some clones in this sample may be carry-over from other donors' samples. The CDR3 runs from the conserved cysteine through the conserved F or W. Fields, in order: clone size, D gene, J gene, V gene, CDR3 length, CDR3 protein, CDR3 DNA. A D gene is named only where the DNA matches it firmly. Clone size is not always given. Where it is, it says once, few, many or a class for expanded clones.

>NA|NA|TRBJ2-7|TRBV29-1|11
CSAHTYSEQYF
TGCAGCGCCCACACATATTCCGAGCAGTACTTC
>many|NA|TRBJ1-4|TRBV10-3|14
CAISERSTNEKLFF
TGTGCCATCAGTGAGCGATCAACTAATGAAAAACTGTTTTTT
>few|NA|TRBJ1-2|TRBV7-6|13
CASSLTQGNGYTF
TGTGCCAGCAGCCTTACCCAGGGGAATGGCTACACCTTC
>NA|TRBD2|TRBJ2-1|TRBV18|15
CASSPTSGTNNEQFF
TGTGCCAGCTCACCAACTAGCGGGACAAACAATGAGCAGTTCTTC
>NA|TRBD2|TRBJ2-2|TRBV6-5|17
CASSLGLAGTNTGELFF
TGTGCCAGCAGTTTGGGACTAGCGGGAACGAACACCGGGGAGCTGTTTTTT
>NA|NA|TRBJ1-4|TRBV19|13
CASSTGVREKLFF
TGTGCCAGTAGTACCGGGGTTCGGGAAAAACTGTTTTTT
>NA|TRBD2|TRBJ2-3|TRBV28|17
CASSTPGLAGSLDTQYF
TGTGCCAGCAGTACGCCCGGACTAGCGGGCTCTCTAGATACGCAGTATTTT
>many|NA|TRBJ2-4|TRBV20-1|15
CSASIRDGLKNIQYF
TGCAGTGCTTCAATCCGGGACGGACTAAAAAACATTCAGTACTTC
>NA|TRBD1|TRBJ1-4|TRBV12-3/TRBV12-4|14
CASRPQGAGEKLFF
TGTGCCAGCAGGCCCCAGGGGGCCGGGGAAAAACTGTTTTTT
>few|TRBD1|TRBJ2-3|TRBV6-1|15
CASSPATGRTDTQYF
TGTGCCAGCAGTCCCGCGACAGGGCGTACAGATACGCAGTATTTT
>NA|NA|TRBJ1-5|TRBV28|12
CASSLGTPGAHF
TGTGCCAGCAGCCTGGGGACGCCGGGGGCGCATTTT
>many|NA|TRBJ1-1|TRBV7-8|16
CASSSRPSYGNTEAFF
TGTGCCAGCAGCTCCCGCCCCTCATACGGGAACACTGAAGCTTTCTTT
>NA|TRBD2|TRBJ2-7|TRBV7-9|15
CASSSGPGLAYEQYF
TGTGCCAGCAGCTCCGGACCCGGACTAGCTTACGAGCAGTACTTC
>few|NA|TRBJ1-2|TRBV6-5|12
CASRPLTGGYTF
TGTGCCAGCAGACCTCTAACAGGGGGCTACACCTTC
>NA|TRBD2|TRBJ2-7|TRBV4-3|15
CASSQDPGGSYEQYF
TGCGCCAGCAGCCAAGATCCGGGGGGCTCCTACGAGCAGTACTTC
>NA|TRBD1|TRBJ1-4|TRBV2|13
CASNRGVYEKLFF
TGTGCCAGCAACAGGGGAGTTTATGAAAAACTGTTTTTT
>few|NA|TRBJ1-1|TRBV19|14
CASQDRRGNTEAFF
TGTGCCAGCCAAGACAGGCGGGGTAACACTGAAGCTTTCTTT
>NA|NA|TRBJ1-1|TRBV29-1|14
CSVSPQGIRTEAFF
TGCAGCGTTAGTCCCCAGGGGATAAGGACTGAAGCTTTCTTT
>NA|TRBD1|TRBJ2-7|TRBV10-3|15
CAIRDFRTGSYEQYF
TGTGCCATCAGGGATTTCCGGACAGGTAGCTACGAGCAGTACTTC
>many|TRBD2|TRBJ2-2|TRBV7-2|15
CASSLASGNTGELFF
TGTGCCAGCAGCTTGGCTAGCGGGAACACCGGGGAGCTGTTTTTT
>many|TRBD2|TRBJ2-2|TRBV29-1|17
CSAHPGLAGGSGGELFF
TGCAGCGCCCACCCCGGTCTAGCGGGAGGGTCCGGCGGGGAGCTGTTTTTT
>NA|TRBD2|TRBJ2-3|TRBV5-1|15
CASSLVTSVGDTQYF
TGCGCCAGCAGCTTGGTGACTAGCGTAGGTGATACGCAGTATTTT
>few|NA|TRBJ1-1|TRBV14|13
CASSQVKGPEAFF
TGTGCCAGCAGCCAAGTGAAGGGTCCTGAAGCTTTCTTT
>NA|TRBD1|TRBJ2-5|TRBV6-5|15
CASSYPGTGQETQYF
TGTGCCAGCAGTTACCCGGGGACAGGCCAAGAGACCCAGTACTTC
>NA|NA|TRBJ2-7|TRBV27|14
CASSLGSVFYEQYF
TGTGCCAGCAGTCTAGGATCAGTTTTCTACGAGCAGTACTTC
>few|TRBD1|TRBJ2-3|TRBV7-2|18
CASSLVSRQGLGVDTQYF
TGTGCCAGCAGCTTAGTCAGTCGACAGGGGTTGGGAGTGGATACGCAGTATTTT
>NA|TRBD2|TRBJ2-4|TRBV7-2|17
CASSWIGTSGSKNIQYF
TGTGCCAGCAGCTGGATCGGGACTAGCGGGAGCAAAAACATTCAGTACTTC
>few|NA|TRBJ2-4|TRBV29-1|13
CSVEWRGKNIQYF
TGCAGCGTTGAATGGCGGGGAAAAAACATTCAGTACTTC
>few|TRBD1|TRBJ2-1|TRBV29-1|15
CSVEAGQGLRNEQFF
TGCAGCGTTGAAGCGGGACAGGGTTTAAGGAATGAGCAGTTCTTC
>many|TRBD1|TRBJ1-5|TRBV28|15
CASSFGQARNQPQHF
TGTGCCAGCAGTTTTGGACAGGCCCGCAATCAGCCCCAGCATTTT
>few|TRBD1|TRBJ1-5|TRBV20-1|14
CSAVDRGSNQPQHF
TGCAGTGCAGTCGACAGGGGAAGCAATCAGCCCCAGCATTTT
>NA|NA|TRBJ2-1|TRBV7-9|14
CASRHGSQGNEQFF
TGTGCCAGCAGGCATGGGTCCCAGGGGAATGAGCAGTTCTTC
>many|NA|TRBJ1-6|TRBV12-3/TRBV12-4|14
CASSLGAENSPLHF
TGTGCCAGCAGTCTAGGGGCGGAAAATTCACCCCTCCACTTT
>NA|NA|TRBJ2-1|TRBV11-2|17
CASSRLGAQSSYNEQFF
TGTGCCAGCAGCCGCCTCGGGGCCCAGAGCTCCTACAATGAGCAGTTCTTC
>many|TRBD2|TRBJ2-1|TRBV4-3|15
CASSQDWQAGREQFF
TGCGCCAGCAGCCAAGATTGGCAAGCGGGACGTGAGCAGTTCTTC
>NA|NA|TRBJ2-2|TRBV21-1|12
CASSKFTGELFF
TGTGCCAGCAGCAAATTCACCGGGGAGCTGTTTTTT